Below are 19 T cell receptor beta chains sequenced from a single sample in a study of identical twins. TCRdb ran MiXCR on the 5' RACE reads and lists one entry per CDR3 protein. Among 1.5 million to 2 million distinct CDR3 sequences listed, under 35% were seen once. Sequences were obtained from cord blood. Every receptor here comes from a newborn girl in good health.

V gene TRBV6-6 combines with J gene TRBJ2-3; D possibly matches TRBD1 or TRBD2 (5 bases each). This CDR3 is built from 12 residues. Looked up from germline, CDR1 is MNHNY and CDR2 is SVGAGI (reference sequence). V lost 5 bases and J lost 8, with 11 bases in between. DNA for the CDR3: TGTGCCAGCAGTGGGACCGCGAGTACGCAGTATTTT. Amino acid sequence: CASSGTASTQYF.

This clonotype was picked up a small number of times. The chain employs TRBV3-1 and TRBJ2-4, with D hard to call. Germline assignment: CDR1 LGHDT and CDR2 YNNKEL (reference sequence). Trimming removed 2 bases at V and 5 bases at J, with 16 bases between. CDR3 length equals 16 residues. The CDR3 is CASSQLGGAGQNIQYF. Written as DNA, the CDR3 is TGTGCCAGCAGCCAATTGGGCGGAGCAGGCCAAAACATTCAGTACTTC.

CDR3 sequence reads: CASSLYRGLGYEQYF. In DNA, the CDR3 is TGTGCCAGCAGTTTATACAGGGGGCTAGGCTACGAGCAGTACTTC. The rearrangement links TRBV27 to TRBJ2-7; 9 positions agree with TRBD1. CDR1 and CDR2 from the germline V gene are MNHEY and SMNVEV (reference sequence). V gave up 1 base and J gave up 3 bases; unmatched junction bases: 4. The CDR3 contains 15 residues.

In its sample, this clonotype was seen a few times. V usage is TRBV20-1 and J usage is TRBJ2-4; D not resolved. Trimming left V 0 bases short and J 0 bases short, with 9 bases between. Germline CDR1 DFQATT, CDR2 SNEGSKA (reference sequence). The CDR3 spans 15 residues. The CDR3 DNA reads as TGCAGTGCTAGAGACCTCCTCTTAGCCAAAAACATTCAGTACTTC. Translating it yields CSARDLLLAKNIQYF.

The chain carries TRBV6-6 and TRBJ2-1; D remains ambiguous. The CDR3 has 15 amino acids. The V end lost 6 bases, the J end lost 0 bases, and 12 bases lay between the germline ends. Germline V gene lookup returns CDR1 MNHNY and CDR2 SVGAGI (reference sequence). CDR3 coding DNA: TGTGCCAGCAGACATTATTCTAGCTCCTACAATGAGCAGTTCTTC. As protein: CASRHYSSSYNEQFF.

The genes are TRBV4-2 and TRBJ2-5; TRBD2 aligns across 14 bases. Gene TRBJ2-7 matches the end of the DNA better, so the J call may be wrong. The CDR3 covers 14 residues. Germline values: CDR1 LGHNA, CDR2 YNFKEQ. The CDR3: CASSTGLAGDEQYF. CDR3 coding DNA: TGTGCCAGCAGCACGGGACTAGCGGGAGACGAGCAGTACTTC.

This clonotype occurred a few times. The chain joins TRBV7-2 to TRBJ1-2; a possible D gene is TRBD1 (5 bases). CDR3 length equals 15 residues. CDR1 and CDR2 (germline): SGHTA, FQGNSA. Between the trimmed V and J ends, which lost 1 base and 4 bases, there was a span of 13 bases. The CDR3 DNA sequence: TGTGCCAGCAGCTTAGACCTCCAGGGCCTCTATGGCTACACCTTC. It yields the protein CASSLDLQGLYGYTF.

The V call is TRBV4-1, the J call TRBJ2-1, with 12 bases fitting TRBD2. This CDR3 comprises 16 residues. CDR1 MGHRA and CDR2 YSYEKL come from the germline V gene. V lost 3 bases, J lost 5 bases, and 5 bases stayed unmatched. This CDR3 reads CASSHHPSGGDNEQFF. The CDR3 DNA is TGCGCCAGCAGCCACCATCCTAGCGGGGGGGACAATGAGCAGTTCTTC.

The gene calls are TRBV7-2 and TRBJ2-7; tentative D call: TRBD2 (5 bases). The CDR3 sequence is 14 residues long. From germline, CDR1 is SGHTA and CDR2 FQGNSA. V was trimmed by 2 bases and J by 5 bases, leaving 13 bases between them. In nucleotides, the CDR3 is TGTGCCAGCAGCTTAAAGGGAGCCGAACACGAGCAGTACTTC. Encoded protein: CASSLKGAEHEQYF.

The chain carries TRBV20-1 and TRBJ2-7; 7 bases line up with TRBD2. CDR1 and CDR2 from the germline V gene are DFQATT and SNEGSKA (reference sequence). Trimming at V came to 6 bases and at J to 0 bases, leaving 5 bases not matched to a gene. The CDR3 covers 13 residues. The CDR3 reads CSANSGTSYEQYF. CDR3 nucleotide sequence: TGCAGTGCAAACAGCGGGACCTCCTACGAGCAGTACTTC.

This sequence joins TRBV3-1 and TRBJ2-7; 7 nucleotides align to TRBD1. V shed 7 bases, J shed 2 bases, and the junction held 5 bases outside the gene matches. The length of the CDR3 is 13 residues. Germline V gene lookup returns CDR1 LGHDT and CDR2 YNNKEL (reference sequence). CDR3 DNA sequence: TGTGCCAGCATCCTGACAGGGACCTACGAGCAGTACTTC. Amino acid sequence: CASILTGTYEQYF.

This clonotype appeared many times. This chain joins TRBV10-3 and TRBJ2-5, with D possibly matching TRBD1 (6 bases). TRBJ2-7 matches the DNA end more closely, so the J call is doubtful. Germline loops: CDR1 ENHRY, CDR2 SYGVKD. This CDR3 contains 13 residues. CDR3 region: CAISESGGNEQYF. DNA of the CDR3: TGTGCCATCAGTGAGTCAGGGGGAAACGAGCAGTACTTC.

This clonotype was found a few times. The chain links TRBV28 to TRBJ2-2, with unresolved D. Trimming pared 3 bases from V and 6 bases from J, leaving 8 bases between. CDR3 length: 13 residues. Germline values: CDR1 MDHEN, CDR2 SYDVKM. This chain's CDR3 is CASSFLSAGELFF. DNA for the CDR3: TGTGCCAGCAGTTTCTTGAGTGCCGGGGAGCTGTTTTTT.

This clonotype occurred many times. The CDR3 DNA reads as TGTGCCAGCAGCAGACAGACTAACTATGGCTACACCTTC. Translation gives CASSRQTNYGYTF. The V gene is TRBV7-2, the J gene TRBJ1-2; D is perhaps TRBD1 (5 bases). CDR1 SGHTA and CDR2 FQGNSA come from the germline V gene. This CDR3 comprises 13 residues. Trimming removed 5 bases from V and 0 bases from J, with 7 bases in between. Filled out from reference TRBV7-2 and TRBJ1-2, the complete variable domain reads GAGVSQSPSNKVTEKGKDVELRCDPISGHTALYWYRQSLGQGLEFLIYFQGNSAPDKSGLPSDRFSAERTGGSVSTLTIQRTQQEDSAVYLCASSRQTNYGYTFGSGTRLTVV.

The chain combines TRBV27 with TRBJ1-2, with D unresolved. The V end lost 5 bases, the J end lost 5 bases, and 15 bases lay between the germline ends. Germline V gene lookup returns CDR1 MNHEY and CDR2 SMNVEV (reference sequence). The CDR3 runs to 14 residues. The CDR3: CASSPTPRGYGYTF. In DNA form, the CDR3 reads TGTGCCAGCAGTCCCACTCCCAGAGGGTATGGCTACACCTTC.

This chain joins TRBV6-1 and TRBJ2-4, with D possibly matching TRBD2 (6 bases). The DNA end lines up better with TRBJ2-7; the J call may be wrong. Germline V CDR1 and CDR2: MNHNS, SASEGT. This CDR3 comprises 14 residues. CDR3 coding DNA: TGTGCCAGCAGTGAACACGGGAGTGGCTACGAGCAGTACTTC. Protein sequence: CASSEHGSGYEQYF.

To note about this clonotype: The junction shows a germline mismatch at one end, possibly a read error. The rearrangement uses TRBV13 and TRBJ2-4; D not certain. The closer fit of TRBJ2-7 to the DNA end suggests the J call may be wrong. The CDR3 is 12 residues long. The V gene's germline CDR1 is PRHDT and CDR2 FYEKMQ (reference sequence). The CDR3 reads CASGLRAYEQYF. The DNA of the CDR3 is TGTGCCAGCGGCTTAAGAGCCTACGAGCAGTACTTC.

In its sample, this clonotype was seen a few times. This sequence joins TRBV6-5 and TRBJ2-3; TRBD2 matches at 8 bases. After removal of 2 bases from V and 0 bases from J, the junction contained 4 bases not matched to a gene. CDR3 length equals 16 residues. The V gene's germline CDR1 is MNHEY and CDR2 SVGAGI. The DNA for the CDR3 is TGTGCCAGCAGTTACGACGGGAGGGCTAGCACAGATACGCAGTATTTT. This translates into CASSYDGRASTDTQYF.

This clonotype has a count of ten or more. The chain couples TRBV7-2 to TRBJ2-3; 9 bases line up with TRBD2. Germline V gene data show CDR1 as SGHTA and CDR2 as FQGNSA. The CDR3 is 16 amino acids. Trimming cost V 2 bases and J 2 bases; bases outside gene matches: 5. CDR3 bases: TGTGCCAGCAGCTTATGGGCTAGCGGGACCACAGATACGCAGTATTTT. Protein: CASSLWASGTTDTQYF.